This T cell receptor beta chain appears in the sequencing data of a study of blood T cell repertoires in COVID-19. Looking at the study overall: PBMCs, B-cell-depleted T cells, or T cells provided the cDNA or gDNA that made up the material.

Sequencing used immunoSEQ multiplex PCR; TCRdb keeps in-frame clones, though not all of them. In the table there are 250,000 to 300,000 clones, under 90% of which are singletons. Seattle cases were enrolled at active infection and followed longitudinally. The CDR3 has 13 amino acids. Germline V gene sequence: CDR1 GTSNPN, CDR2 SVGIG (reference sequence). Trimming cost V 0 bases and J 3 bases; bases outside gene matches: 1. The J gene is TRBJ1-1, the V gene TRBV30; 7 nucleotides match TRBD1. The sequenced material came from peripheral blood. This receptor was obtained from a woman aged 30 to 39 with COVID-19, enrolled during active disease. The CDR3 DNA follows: TGTGCCTGGAGTGTAACAGGGGACACTGAAGCTTTCTTT. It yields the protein CAWSVTGDTEAFF.